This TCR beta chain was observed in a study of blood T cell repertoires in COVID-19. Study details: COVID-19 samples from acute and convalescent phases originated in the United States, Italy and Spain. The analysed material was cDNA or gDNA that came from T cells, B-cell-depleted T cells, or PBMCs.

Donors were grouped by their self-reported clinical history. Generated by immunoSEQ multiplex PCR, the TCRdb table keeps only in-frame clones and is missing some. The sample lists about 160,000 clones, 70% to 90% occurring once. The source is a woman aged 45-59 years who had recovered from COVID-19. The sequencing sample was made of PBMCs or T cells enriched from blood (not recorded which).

CDR3 nucleotides: TGTGCCACCAGCGGGGGGACTAGGAGAGAGACCCAGTACTTC. Amino acids: CATSGGTRRETQYF. This rearrangement joins TRBV15 to TRBJ2-5; 8 positions agree with TRBD2. J was trimmed by 4 bases and V by 5 bases; bases with no gene match: 6. CDR1 is LNHNV and CDR2 is YYDKDF in the germline V gene (reference sequence). The CDR3 consists of 14 residues.